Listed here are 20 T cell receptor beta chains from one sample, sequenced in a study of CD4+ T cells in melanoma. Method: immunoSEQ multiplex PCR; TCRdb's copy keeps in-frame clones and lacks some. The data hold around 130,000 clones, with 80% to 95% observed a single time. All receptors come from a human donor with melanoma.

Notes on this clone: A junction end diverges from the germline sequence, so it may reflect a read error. CDR3: CASSSRQGSVPF. CDR3 DNA sequence: TGTGCCAGCAGCTCGCGACAGGGGTCAGTTCCCTTC. J is TRBJ1-2 and V is TRBV7-9, with 8 bases matching TRBD1. Germline V CDR1 and CDR2: SEHNR, FQNEAQ (reference sequence). The CDR3 is made up of 12 amino acids.

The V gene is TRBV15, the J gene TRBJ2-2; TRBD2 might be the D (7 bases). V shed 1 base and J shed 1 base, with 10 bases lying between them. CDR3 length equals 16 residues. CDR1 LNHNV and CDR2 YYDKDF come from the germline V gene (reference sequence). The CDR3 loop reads CATSRGGGRNTGELFF. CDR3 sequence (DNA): TGTGCCACCAGCAGAGGGGGGGGCCGGAACACCGGGGAGCTGTTTTTT.

CDR3 sequence reads: CASSSGTRPDTQYF. In DNA form, the CDR3 reads TGTGCCAGCAGTTCCGGGACTAGGCCCGATACGCAGTATTTT. The chain couples TRBV6-1 to TRBJ2-3, with 8 bases lining up with TRBD2. CDR3 length: 14 amino acids. With 5 bases clipped from V and 6 bases from J, the junction kept 7 bases outside the gene matches. Germline CDR1 is MNHNS and CDR2 is SASEGT.

CDR3 amino acids: CASSPTSPRTDTQYF. The CDR3 coding sequence is TGCGCCAGCAGCCCCACTAGCCCCCGCACAGATACGCAGTATTTT. The J gene is TRBJ2-3, the V gene TRBV5-1, with D tentatively TRBD2 (6 bases). The germline CDR1 and CDR2 sequences are SGHRS and YFSETQ. This CDR3 region has 15 residues. The V gene lost 4 bases and the J gene lost 1 base, with 13 bases spanning the gap.

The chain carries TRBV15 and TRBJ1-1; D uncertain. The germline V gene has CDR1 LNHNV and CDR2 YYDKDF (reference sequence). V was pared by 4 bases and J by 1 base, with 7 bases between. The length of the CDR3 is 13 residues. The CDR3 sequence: CATSIRQNTEAFF. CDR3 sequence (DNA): TGTGCCACCAGCATTCGACAGAACACTGAAGCTTTCTTT.

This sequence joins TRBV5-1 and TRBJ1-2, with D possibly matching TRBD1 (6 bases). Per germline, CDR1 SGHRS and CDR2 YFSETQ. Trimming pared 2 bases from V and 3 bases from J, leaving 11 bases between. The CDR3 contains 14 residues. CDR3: CASSFGAGDYGYTF. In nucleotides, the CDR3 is TGCGCCAGCAGCTTCGGGGCAGGGGACTATGGCTACACCTTC.

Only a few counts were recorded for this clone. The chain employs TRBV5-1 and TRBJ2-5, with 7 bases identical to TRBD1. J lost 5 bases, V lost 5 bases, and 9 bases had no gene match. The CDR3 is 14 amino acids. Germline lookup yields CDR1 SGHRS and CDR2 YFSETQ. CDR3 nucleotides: TGCGCCAGCAGGCAAGGGGGCCCCAGGGAGACCCAGTACTTC. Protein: CASRQGGPRETQYF. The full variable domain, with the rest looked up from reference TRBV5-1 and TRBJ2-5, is KAGVTQTPRYLIKTRGQQVTLSCSPISGHRSVSWYQQTPGQGLQFLFEYFSETQRNKGNFPGRFSGRQFSNSRSEMNVSTLELGDSALYLCASRQGGPRETQYFGPGTRLLVL.

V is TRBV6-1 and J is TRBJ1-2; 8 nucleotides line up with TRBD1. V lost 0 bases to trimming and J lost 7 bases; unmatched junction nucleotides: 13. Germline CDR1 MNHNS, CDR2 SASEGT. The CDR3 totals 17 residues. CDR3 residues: CASSEAQGQGARSGYTF. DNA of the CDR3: TGTGCCAGCAGTGAAGCTCAGGGGCAGGGGGCGCGCAGTGGCTACACCTTC.

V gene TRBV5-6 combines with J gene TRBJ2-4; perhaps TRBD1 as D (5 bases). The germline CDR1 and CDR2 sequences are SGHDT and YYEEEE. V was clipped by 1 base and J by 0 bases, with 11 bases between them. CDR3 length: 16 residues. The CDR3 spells CASSLQGVKAKNIQYF. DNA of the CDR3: TGTGCCAGCAGCTTGCAGGGTGTGAAAGCCAAAAACATTCAGTACTTC.

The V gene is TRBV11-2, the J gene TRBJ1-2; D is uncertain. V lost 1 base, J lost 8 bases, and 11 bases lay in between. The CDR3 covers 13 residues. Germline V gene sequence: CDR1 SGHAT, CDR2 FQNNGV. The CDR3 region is CASSLGVGVGYTF. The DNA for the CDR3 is TGTGCCAGCAGCTTAGGGGTGGGAGTAGGCTACACCTTC. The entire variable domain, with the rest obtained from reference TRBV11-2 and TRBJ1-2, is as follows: EAGVAQSPRYKIIEKRQSVAFWCNPISGHATLYWYQQILGQGPKLLIQFQNNGVVDDSQLPKDRFSAERLKGVDSTLKIQPAKLEDSAVYLCASSLGVGVGYTFGSGTRLTVV.

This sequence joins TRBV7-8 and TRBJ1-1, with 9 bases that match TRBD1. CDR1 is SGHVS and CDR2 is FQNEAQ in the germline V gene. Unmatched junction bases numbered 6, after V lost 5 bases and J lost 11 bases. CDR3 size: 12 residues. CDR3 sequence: CASSDTGGAAFF. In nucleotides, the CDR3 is TGTGCCAGCAGCGACACAGGGGGCGCGGCTTTCTTT.

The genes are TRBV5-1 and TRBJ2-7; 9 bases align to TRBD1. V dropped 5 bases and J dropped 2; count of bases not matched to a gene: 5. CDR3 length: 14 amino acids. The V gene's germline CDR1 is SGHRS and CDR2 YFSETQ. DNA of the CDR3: TGCGCCAGCAGTTCCGGGACAGGGCCCTACGAGCAGTACTTC. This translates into CASSSGTGPYEQYF. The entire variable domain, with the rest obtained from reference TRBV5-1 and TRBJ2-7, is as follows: KAGVTQTPRYLIKTRGQQVTLSCSPISGHRSVSWYQQTPGQGLQFLFEYFSETQRNKGNFPGRFSGRQFSNSRSEMNVSTLELGDSALYLCASSSGTGPYEQYFGPGTRLTVT.

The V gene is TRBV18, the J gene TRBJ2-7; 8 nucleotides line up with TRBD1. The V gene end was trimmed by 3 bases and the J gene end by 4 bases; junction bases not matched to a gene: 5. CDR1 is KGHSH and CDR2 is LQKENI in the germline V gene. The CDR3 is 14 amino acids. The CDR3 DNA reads TGTGCCAGCTCACCGGGACAGGACCTTTACGAGCAGTACTTC. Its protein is CASSPGQDLYEQYF.

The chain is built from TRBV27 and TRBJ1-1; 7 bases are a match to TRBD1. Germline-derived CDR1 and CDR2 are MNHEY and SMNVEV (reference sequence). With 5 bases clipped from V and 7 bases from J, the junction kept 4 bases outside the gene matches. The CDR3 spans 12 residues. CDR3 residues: CASSRGDSEAFF. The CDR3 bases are TGTGCCAGCAGTAGGGGGGACAGTGAAGCTTTCTTT.

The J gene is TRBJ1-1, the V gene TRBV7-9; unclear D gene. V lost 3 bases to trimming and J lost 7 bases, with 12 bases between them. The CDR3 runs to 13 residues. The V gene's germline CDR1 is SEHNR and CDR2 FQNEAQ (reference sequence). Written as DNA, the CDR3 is TGTGCCAGCAGCTTGATTAGGTTCGGTGAAGCTTTCTTT. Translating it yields CASSLIRFGEAFF.

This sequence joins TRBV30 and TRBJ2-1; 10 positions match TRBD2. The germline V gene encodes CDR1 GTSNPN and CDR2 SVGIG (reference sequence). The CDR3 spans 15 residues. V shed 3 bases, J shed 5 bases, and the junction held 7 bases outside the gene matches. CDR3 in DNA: TGTGCCTGGAGGAGAGCGGGGGGGGAGCACAATGAGCAGTTCTTC. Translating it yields CAWRRAGGEHNEQFF.

The CDR3, as DNA: TGTGCCAGCAGCCGGATCCAAGAGACCCAGTACTTC. Its translation is CASSRIQETQYF. This rearrangement joins TRBV6-1 to TRBJ2-5, with D unclear. The CDR3 consists of 12 residues. CDR1 and CDR2 (germline): MNHNS, SASEGT. V lost 6 bases and J 1 base, leaving 6 bases between the germline ends.

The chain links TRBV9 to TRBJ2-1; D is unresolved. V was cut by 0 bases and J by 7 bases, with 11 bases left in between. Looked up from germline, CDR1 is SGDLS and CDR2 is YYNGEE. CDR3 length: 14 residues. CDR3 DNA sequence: TGTGCCAGCAGCGTAGCCTCGAACTGGAATGAGCAGTTCTTC. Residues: CASSVASNWNEQFF.

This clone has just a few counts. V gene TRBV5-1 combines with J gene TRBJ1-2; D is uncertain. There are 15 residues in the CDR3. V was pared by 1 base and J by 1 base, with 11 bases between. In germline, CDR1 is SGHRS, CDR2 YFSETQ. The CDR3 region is CASSLTYRDNYGYTF. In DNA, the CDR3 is TGCGCCAGCAGCTTGACGTATAGGGATAACTATGGCTACACCTTC.

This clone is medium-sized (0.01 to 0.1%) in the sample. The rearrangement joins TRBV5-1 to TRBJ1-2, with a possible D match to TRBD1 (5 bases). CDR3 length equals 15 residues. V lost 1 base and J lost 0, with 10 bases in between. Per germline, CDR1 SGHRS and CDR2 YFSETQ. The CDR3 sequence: CASSLTGRANYGYTF. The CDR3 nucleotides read TGCGCCAGCAGCTTGACAGGCCGAGCTAACTATGGCTACACCTTC.